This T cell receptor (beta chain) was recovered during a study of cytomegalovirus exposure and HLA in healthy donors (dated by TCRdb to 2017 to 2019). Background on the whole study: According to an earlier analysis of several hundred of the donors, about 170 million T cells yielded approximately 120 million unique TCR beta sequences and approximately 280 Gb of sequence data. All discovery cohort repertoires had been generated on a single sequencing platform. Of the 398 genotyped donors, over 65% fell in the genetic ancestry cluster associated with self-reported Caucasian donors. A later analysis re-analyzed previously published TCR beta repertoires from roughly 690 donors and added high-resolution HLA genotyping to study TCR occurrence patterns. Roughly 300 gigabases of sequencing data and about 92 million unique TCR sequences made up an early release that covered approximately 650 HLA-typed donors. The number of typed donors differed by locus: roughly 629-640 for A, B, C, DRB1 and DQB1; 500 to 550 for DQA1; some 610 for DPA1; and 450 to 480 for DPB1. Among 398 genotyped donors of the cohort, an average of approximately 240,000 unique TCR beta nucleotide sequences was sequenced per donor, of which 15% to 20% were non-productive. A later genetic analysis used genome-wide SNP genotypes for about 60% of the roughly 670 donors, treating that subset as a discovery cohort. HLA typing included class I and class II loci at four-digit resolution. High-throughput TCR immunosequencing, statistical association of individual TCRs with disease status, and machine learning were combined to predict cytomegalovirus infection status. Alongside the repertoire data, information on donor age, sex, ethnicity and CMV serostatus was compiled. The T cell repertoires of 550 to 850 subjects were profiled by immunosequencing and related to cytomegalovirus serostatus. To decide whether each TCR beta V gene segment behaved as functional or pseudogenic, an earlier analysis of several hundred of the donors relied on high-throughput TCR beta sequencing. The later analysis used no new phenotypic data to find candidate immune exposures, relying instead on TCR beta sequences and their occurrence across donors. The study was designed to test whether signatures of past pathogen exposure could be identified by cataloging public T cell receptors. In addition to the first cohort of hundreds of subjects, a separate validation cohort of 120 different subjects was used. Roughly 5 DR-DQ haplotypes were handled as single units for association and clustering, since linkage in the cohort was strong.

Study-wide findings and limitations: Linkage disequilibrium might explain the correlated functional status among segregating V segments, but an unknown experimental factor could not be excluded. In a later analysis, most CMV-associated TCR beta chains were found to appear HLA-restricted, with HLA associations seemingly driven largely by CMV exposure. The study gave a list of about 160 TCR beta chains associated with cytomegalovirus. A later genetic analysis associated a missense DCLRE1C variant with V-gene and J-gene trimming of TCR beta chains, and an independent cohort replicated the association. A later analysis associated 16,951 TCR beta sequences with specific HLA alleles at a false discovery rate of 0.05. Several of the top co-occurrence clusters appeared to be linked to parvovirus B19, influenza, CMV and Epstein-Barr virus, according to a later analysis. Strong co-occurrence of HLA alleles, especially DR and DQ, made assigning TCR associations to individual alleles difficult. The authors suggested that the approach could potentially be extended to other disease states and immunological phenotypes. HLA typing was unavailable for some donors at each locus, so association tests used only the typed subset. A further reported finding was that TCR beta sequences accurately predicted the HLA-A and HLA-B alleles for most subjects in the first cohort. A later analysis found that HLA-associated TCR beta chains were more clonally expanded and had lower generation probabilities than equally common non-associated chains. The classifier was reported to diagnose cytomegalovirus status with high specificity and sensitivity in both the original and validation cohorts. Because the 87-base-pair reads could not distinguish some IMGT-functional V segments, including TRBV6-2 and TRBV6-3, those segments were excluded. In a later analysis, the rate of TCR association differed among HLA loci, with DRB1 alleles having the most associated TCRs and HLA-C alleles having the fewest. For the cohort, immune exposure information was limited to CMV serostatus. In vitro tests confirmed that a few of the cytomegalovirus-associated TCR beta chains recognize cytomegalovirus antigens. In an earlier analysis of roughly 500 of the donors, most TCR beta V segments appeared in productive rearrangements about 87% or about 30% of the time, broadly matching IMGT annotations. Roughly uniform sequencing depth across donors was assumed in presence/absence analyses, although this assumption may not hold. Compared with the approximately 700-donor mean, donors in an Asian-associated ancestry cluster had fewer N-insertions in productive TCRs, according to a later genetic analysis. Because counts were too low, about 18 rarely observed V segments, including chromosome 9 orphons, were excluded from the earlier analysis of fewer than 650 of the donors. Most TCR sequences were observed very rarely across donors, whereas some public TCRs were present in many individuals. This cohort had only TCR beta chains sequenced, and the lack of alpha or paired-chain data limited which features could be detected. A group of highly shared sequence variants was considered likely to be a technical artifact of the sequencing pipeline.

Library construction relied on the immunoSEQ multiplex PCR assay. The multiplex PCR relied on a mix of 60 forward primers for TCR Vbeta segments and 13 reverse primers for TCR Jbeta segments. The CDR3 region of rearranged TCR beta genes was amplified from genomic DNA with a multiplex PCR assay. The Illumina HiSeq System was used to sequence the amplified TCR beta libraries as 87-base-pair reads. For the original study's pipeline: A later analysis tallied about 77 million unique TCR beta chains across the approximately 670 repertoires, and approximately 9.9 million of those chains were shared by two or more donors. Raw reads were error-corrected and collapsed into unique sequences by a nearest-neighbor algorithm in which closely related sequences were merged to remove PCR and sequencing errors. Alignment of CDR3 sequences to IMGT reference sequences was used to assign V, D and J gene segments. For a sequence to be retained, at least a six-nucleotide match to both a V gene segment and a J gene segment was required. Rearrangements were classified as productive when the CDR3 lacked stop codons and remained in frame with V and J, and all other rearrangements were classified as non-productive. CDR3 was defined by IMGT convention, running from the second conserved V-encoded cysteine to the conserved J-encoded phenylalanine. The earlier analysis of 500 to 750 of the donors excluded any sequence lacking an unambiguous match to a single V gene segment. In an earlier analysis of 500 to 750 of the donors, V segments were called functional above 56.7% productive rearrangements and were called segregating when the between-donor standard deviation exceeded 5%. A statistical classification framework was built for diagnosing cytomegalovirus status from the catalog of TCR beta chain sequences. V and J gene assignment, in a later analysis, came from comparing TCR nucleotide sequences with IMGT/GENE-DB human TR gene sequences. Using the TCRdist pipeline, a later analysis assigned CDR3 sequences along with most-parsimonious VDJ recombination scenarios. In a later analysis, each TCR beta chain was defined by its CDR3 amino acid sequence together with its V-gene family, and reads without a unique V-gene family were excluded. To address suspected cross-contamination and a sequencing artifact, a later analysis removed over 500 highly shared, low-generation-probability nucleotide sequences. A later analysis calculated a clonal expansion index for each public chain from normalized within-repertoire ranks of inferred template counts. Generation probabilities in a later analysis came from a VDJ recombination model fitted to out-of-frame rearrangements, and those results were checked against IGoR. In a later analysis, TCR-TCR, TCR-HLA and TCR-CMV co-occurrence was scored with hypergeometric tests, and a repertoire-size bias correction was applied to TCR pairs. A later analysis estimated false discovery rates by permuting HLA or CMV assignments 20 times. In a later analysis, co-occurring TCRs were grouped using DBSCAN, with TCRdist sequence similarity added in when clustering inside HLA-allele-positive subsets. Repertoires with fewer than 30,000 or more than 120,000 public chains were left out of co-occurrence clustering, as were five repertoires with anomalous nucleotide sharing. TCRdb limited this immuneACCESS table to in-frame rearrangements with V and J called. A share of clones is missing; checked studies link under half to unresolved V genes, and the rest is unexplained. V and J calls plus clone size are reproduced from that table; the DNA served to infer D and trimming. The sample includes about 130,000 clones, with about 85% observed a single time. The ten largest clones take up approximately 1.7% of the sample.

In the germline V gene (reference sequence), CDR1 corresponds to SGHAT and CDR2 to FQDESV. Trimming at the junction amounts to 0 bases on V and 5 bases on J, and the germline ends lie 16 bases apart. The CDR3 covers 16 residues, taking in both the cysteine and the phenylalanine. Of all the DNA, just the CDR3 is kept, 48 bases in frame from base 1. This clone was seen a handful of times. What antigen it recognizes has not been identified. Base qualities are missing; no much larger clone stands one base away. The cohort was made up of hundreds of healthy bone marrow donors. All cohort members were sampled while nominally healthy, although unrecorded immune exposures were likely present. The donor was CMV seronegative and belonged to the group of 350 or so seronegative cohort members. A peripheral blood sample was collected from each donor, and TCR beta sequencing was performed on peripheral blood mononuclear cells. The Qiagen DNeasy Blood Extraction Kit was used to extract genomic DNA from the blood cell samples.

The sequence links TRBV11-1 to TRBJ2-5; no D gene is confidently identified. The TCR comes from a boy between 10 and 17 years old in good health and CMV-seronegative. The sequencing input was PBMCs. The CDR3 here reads CASSLALGATRETQYF. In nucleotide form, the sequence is TGTGCCAGCAGCTTAGCGCTCGGAGCGACCCGGGAGACCCAGTACTTC.